This T cell receptor (beta chain) was obtained from a study of graft-versus-host responses after intestinal transplantation. At the level of the study: Once they had received anti-thymocyte globulin induction, all recipients took tacrolimus and steroids for approximately 3 years.

As for this clone: Antigen: not known.

Study-wide results and caveats: Researchers found GvH clones in recipient marrow, and some showed up first in ileum or blood. Early post-transplant declines in HvG were associated with peak levels of circulating GvH clones.

Using immunoSEQ multiplex PCR, the repertoire was profiled, and TCRdb retains in-frame clones only, with some absent. The data contain approximately 86,000 clones, 91% of them singletons. The CDR3 has 15 amino acids. CDR1 and CDR2 (germline): WNHNN, SYGVQD (reference sequence). V trimming: 4 bases; J trimming: 8 bases; junction bases outside the gene matches: 9. The chain uses TRBV10-1 and TRBJ1-4; TRBD1 aligns across 8 bases. This clonotype originated in a human donor who received an intestinal transplant. This sample comprised unstimulated CD4+ T cells sorted from spleen or lymph node cells, obtained before intestinal transplant. The DNA of the CDR3 is TGCGCCAGCAGTGTACGCAGGGGGCGGAGGGAAAAACTGTTTTTT. Amino acids: CASSVRRGRREKLFF.